This TCR beta chain derives from a study of OX40 agonist ivuxolimab in advanced cancers. Regarding the research as a whole: Ivuxolimab was an agonistic, fully human IgG2 monoclonal antibody directed against OX40 (CD134), a costimulatory receptor. Intravenous ivuxolimab was administered to patients every 2 weeks at six dose levels: 0.01, 0.1, 0.3, 1.5, 3 and 10 mg/kg. Of the approximately 54 patients in dose escalation, around 20 had hepatocellular carcinoma, around 15 had melanoma, 9 had renal cell carcinoma and 9 had head and neck cancer. The dose-escalation cohort was almost 85% male with a mean age of around 64 years, ranging from roughly 23 to 90. Prior anti-PD-1, anti-PD-L1 or anti-CTLA-4 therapy was permitted, and 40% to 50% of dose-escalation patients had received checkpoint inhibitors. Partial responses occurred in three dose-escalation patients: two with cutaneous melanoma and one with hepatocellular carcinoma. The point of sequencing TCRbeta in the periphery was to test whether ivuxolimab changed TCR sequence diversity and drove clonal T-cell expansion. The monotherapy dose-escalation portion (N of about 50 patients) of the phase I ivuxolimab trial is reported in the paper. The full study reports these points: Clonal expansion of both CD4+ and CD8+ blood T cells was observed from baseline to week 6 at doses 0.1 to 3.0 mg/kg. Low levels of normalized T-cell clonal expansion were also seen in some patients who did not respond. The antigen specificity of the clonally expanded peripheral T cells was not determined. In partial responders in the 0.1-3.0 mg/kg groups, normalized peripheral clonal expansion was found to be among the lowest, especially among CD8+ T cells. After ivuxolimab, expanded clones were on average more numerous among CD8+ T cells than among CD4+ T cells.

With respect to this clone: This clone's antigen is unknown. No much larger clone is present one base from it, and per-base qualities are unavailable.

Based on the germline V gene (reference sequence), the CDR1 and CDR2 sequences are MNHNY and SVGAGI. V is pruned by 5 bases and J by 4 bases, leaving 3 bases of the junction without a gene match. From cysteine to phenylalanine, the CDR3 is 14 amino acids long. The read is trimmed to its CDR3 DNA, 42 bases read in frame from base 1. To sequence the TCRbeta CDR3 region, genomic DNA was isolated from the sorted cells. The immunoSEQ Assay was used to sequence the TCRbeta CDR3 regions. Here the immuneACCESS table is served through TCRdb, limited to in-frame sequences with V and J called. Missing clones are a known gap in these copies; in checked studies unresolved V genes cover under half, and the rest lacks a known reason. The sample records roughly 43,000 clones, 82% of which are singletons. More than 1.5% of the sample is taken by the ten largest. The trial excluded patients who had a history of autoimmune disease or were on systemic immunosuppression. Peripheral blood for TCR sequencing was collected from all dose cohorts at baseline, on cycle 4 day 1, and on cycle 7 day 1. Samples came from an open-label, multicenter, first-in-human phase I dose-escalation trial of ivuxolimab. Adults with locally advanced or metastatic melanoma, renal cell, hepatocellular, or head and neck squamous cell carcinoma were enrolled in the trial. Before TCR sequencing, CD4+ T cells and CD8+ T cells from peripheral blood were sorted into separate populations.

The chain is encoded by TRBV6-6 joined to TRBJ1-2, with 11 junctional bases fitting TRBD1. The receptor was derived from an adult with an advanced solid tumor such as melanoma, head and neck, liver or kidney cancer. The sample was CD4+ or CD8+ T cells sorted from blood, taken in a trial of the OX40 agonist ivuxolimab. The CDR3 amino acid sequence is: CASSRTGGIYGYTF. The DNA is TGTGCCAGCAGTCGGACAGGGGGCATCTATGGCTACACCTTC.